Each of the 7 T cell receptor beta chains below was sequenced from the same sample in a study of response to subunit inactivated influenza vaccine. MiXCR, applied by TCRdb to the RT-PCR reads, yields one record per CDR3 protein. The table lists about 520,000 distinct CDR3 sequences, 11% of them singletons, with 10% to 15% in the top ten. The starting material was PBMCs from blood, obtained about 6 weeks after vaccination. These receptor sequences come from a man aged 50 to 60 who received an inactivated influenza vaccine.

This rearrangement joins TRBV10-1 to TRBJ1-1; D unclear. Germline CDR1 is WNHNN and CDR2 is SYGVQD (reference sequence). This CDR3 is 11 amino acids long. V was cut by 8 bases and J by 5 bases, with 9 bases left in between. CDR3 sequence reads: CASGRPTEAFF. CDR3 bases: TGCGCCAGCGGGAGGCCAACTGAAGCTTTCTTT.

This chain uses TRBV5-1 with TRBJ2-7; D remains ambiguous. Germline values: CDR1 SGHRS, CDR2 YFSETQ. The CDR3 runs to 14 residues. V was trimmed by 0 bases and J by 1 base, leaving 8 bases between them. The CDR3 nucleotides read TGCGCCAGCAGCTTGGCAGGTATGTCCTACGAGCAGTACTTC. Amino acid sequence: CASSLAGMSYEQYF.

CDR3 nucleotide sequence: TGCAGCGTTGGGGACACCCTCGAGCAGTACTTC. Its translation: CSVGDTLEQYF. The V call is TRBV29-1, the J call TRBJ2-7; weak D call: TRBD1 (6 bases). Between the trimmed V and J ends, which lost 4 bases and 6 bases, there was a span of 10 bases. Germline V lookup: CDR1 SQVTM, CDR2 ANQGSEA. This CDR3 region has 11 residues.

The sample holds a few counts of this clonotype. The chain combines TRBV7-7 with TRBJ2-3; D might be TRBD1 (6 bases). Germline V gene sequence: CDR1 SSHAT, CDR2 FNYEAQ (reference sequence). V lost 5 bases and J lost 8, with 14 bases in between. The CDR3 runs 13 residues. CDR3 nucleotide sequence: TGTGCCAGCAGCGCCAACAGGGAAACTACGCAGTATTTT. It translates to CASSANRETTQYF.

This clonotype came up a few times. V gene TRBV6-6 combines with J gene TRBJ2-1; 7 nucleotides line up with TRBD2. The CDR3 extends over 12 amino acids. Germline lookup yields CDR1 MNHNY and CDR2 SVGAGI (reference sequence). The V segment lost 5 bases and the J segment 13 bases; nucleotides outside the gene matches: 8. The CDR3 region is CASSTATSVQFF. The DNA for the CDR3 is TGTGCCAGCAGTACTGCCACTAGCGTACAGTTCTTC.

This clonotype was seen a handful of times. The V gene is TRBV12-3 or TRBV12-4, the J gene TRBJ2-2; D call uncertain. The length of the CDR3 is 13 residues. V was shortened by 6 bases and J by 4 bases, with 9 bases between the two germline ends. Here the CDR3 reads CASRVSSTGELFF. For the CDR3, the DNA is TGTGCCAGCAGGGTTAGCAGCACCGGGGAGCTGTTTTTT.

The V gene is TRBV7-9, the J gene TRBJ2-5, with D possibly TRBD2 on 6 matching bases. The CDR3 contains 14 residues. The germline CDR1 and CDR2 sequences are SEHNR and FQNEAQ (reference sequence). Between the trimmed V and J ends, which lost 5 bases and 3 bases, there was a span of 13 bases. The CDR3 loop reads CASSAGPSKETQYF. The CDR3 coding sequence is TGTGCCAGCAGCGCGGGACCGAGCAAAGAGACCCAGTACTTC.